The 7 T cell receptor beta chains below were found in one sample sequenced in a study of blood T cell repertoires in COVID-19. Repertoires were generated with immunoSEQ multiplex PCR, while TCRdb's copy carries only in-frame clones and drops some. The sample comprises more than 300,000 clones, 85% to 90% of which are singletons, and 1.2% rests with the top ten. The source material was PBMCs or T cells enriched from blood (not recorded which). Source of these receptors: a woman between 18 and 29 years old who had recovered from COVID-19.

In DNA, the CDR3 is TGCGCCAGCAGCCAATTAAGGGCGGGGAGCTCCTATAATTCACCCCTCCACTTT. This translates into CASSQLRAGSSYNSPLHF. The chain links TRBV4-1 to TRBJ1-6; D gene ambiguous. CDR1 and CDR2 from the germline V gene are MGHRA and YSYEKL. This CDR3 is 18 amino acids long. V shed 2 bases and J shed 0 bases, with 14 bases lying between them.

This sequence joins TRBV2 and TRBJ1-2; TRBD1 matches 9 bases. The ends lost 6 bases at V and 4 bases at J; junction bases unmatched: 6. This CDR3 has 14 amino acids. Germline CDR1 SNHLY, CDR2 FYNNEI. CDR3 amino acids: CASRQQGAIYGYTF. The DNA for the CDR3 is TGTGCCAGCAGACAACAGGGGGCGATCTATGGCTACACCTTC.

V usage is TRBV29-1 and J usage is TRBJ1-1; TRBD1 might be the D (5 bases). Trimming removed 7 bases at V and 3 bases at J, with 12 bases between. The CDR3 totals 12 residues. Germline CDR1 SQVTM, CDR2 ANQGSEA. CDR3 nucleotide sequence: TGCAGCGCTACAGGTTTATACACTGAAGCTTTCTTT. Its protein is CSATGLYTEAFF.

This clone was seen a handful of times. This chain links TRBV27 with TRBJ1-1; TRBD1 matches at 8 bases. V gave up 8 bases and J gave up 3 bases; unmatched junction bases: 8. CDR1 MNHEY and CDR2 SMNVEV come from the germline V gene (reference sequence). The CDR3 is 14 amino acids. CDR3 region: CASGAQGAHTEAFF. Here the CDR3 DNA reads TGTGCCAGCGGTGCCCAGGGGGCCCACACTGAAGCTTTCTTT.

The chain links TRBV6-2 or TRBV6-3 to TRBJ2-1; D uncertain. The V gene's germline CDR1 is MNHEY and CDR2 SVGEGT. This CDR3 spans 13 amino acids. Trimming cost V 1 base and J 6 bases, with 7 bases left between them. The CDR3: CASSYLYFNEQFF. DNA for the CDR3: TGTGCCAGCAGTTACTTATACTTCAATGAGCAGTTCTTC.

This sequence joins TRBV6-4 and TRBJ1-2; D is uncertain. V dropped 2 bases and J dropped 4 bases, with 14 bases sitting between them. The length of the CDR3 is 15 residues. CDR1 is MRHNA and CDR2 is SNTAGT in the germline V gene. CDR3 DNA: TGTGCCAGCAGTGACGACCGAGCGCTGTCCTATGGCTACACCTTC. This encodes CASSDDRALSYGYTF.

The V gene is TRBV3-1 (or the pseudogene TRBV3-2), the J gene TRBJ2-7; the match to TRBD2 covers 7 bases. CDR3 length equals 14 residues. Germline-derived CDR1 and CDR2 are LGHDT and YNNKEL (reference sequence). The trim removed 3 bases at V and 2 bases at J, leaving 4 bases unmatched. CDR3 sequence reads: CASSHRGGPYEQYF. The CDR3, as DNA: TGTGCCAGCAGCCACCGCGGGGGACCCTACGAGCAGTACTTC.